This T cell receptor (beta chain) was profiled in a study of cytomegalovirus exposure and HLA in healthy donors listed by TCRdb under 2017. Some background on the complete study: An earlier analysis of approximately 550 of the donors reported more than 250 Gb of sequence data and 117 million unique TCR beta sequences from 190 million or so T cells. Rather than drawing on any new phenotypic data, the later analysis identified candidate immune exposures from TCR beta sequences and the way those sequences occurred across donors. The number of donors typed differed by locus, with roughly 620-630 for A, B, C, DRB1 and DQB1, 522 for DQA1, about 610 for DPA1, and roughly 450 for DPB1. The genetic ancestry cluster associated with self-reported Caucasian donors included 81% of the roughly 410 genotyped donors. A later genetic analysis took genome-wide SNP genotypes for 398 of the 666 donors and used that subset as a discovery cohort. A later analysis re-examined previously published TCR beta repertoires from more than 600 donors and added high-resolution HLA genotyping to investigate patterns of TCR occurrence. An earlier analysis of 587 of the donors applied high-throughput TCR beta sequencing to assess whether each TCR beta V gene segment acted as functional or pseudogenic. Besides the first cohort of 666 subjects, a separate validation cohort made up of 90 to 150 different subjects was used. The study profiled the T cell repertoires of more than 500 subjects by immunosequencing and related them to cytomegalovirus serostatus. Among 398 genotyped donors of the cohort, an average of around 240,000 unique TCR beta nucleotide sequences were sequenced per donor, roughly 20% of them non-productive. Every discovery cohort repertoire had been produced on one sequencing platform. HLA typing included class I and class II loci at four-digit resolution. Roughly 320 gigabases of sequencing data and about 92 million unique TCR sequences made up an early release that covered several hundred HLA-typed donors. To predict cytomegalovirus infection status, the study combined high-throughput TCR immunosequencing, statistical association of individual TCRs with disease status, and machine learning. Alongside the repertoire data, information on donor age, sex, ethnicity and CMV serostatus was compiled. Four or five DR-DQ haplotypes were handled as single units for association and clustering because linkage in the cohort was strong. The study was designed to test whether signatures of past pathogen exposure could be identified by cataloging public T cell receptors.

Remarks on this clone: Its antigen specificity is not known. One base away there is no much larger clone; base qualities are not given.

Deletion took 5 bases off V and 3 bases off J, with a span of 13 bases between the germline ends. Counted from cysteine to phenylalanine, this CDR3 has 15 amino acids. Of the read, only the CDR3 DNA is kept; its 45 bases are in frame from base 1. For CDR1 and CDR2, the germline V gene (reference sequence) lists MNHNY and SVGAGI. The cohort comprised fewer than 700 healthy bone marrow donors. At the time of sampling, every cohort member was nominally healthy, though immune exposures that went unrecorded were likely present. The donor tested CMV seronegative, placing the donor among the 300 to 450 seronegative members of the cohort. A peripheral blood sample was collected from each donor, and TCR beta sequencing was performed on peripheral blood mononuclear cells. The Qiagen DNeasy Blood Extraction Kit was used to extract genomic DNA from the blood cell samples. On the study overall, not on this receptor specifically: Linkage disequilibrium might explain the correlated functional status among segregating V segments, but an unknown experimental factor could not be excluded. Most CMV-associated TCR beta chains appeared to be HLA-restricted in a later analysis, and the HLA associations seemed to be driven largely by CMV exposure. In a later analysis, HLA-associated TCR beta chains showed more clonal expansion and lower generation probabilities than non-associated chains that were equally common. When HLA alleles, especially DR and DQ, strongly co-occurred, attributing TCR associations to individual alleles was difficult. In vitro tests confirmed that a few of the cytomegalovirus-associated TCR beta chains recognize cytomegalovirus antigens. A total of 150 or so TCR beta chains were listed by the study as associated with cytomegalovirus. HLA typing was unavailable for some donors at each locus, so association tests used only the typed subset. The authors suggested that the approach could potentially be generalized to other disease states and immunological phenotypes. Cytomegalovirus status was reported to be diagnosed by the classifier with high specificity and sensitivity in both the original and validation cohorts. According to a later analysis, parvovirus B19, influenza, CMV and Epstein-Barr virus appeared linked to several top co-occurrence clusters. A later analysis found that TCR association rates varied across HLA loci, with DRB1 alleles showing the most associated TCRs and HLA-C alleles the fewest. A group of highly shared sequence variants was considered likely to be a technical artifact of the sequencing pipeline. The cohort was sequenced for TCR beta chains only, and without alpha or paired-chain data the features that could be detected were limited. The only immune exposure information available for the cohort was CMV serostatus. Because the 87-base-pair reads could not distinguish some IMGT-functional V segments, including TRBV6-2 and TRBV6-3, those segments were excluded. A later genetic analysis reported fewer N-insertions in productive TCRs among donors in an Asian-associated ancestry cluster than the 666-donor mean. Seventeen rarely observed V segments, including chromosome 9 orphons, were excluded from the earlier analysis of approximately 600 of the donors because counts were too low. The presence/absence analyses assumed that sequencing depth was roughly uniform across donors, and that assumption may not be true. A later genetic analysis associated a missense DCLRE1C variant with V-gene and J-gene trimming of TCR beta chains, and an independent cohort replicated the association. A further reported finding was that TCR beta sequences accurately predicted the HLA-A and HLA-B alleles for most subjects in the first cohort. A later analysis associated some 17,000 TCR beta sequences with specific HLA alleles at a false discovery rate of 0.05. Broadly in line with IMGT annotations, most TCR beta V segments showed up in productive rearrangements about 87% or about 30% of the time in an earlier analysis of 587 of the donors. Across donors, most TCR sequences were observed very rarely, whereas some public TCRs were present in many individuals.

The method behind the library was the immunoSEQ multiplex PCR assay. For the multiplex PCR, a mixture combining 60 forward primers for TCR Vbeta segments and 13 reverse primers for TCR Jbeta segments was used. A multiplex PCR assay on genomic DNA amplified the CDR3 region of rearranged TCR beta genes. On the Illumina HiSeq System, the amplified TCR beta libraries were sequenced as 87-base-pair reads. As for the original processing: In a later analysis, roughly 80 million unique TCR beta chains were counted across the 500 to 850 repertoires, and roughly 11 million of these chains were shared by at least two donors. To remove PCR and sequencing errors, raw reads were error-corrected and collapsed into unique sequences using a nearest-neighbor algorithm that merged closely related sequences. CDR3 sequences were aligned to IMGT reference sequences to assign V, D and J gene segments. For a sequence to be retained, at least a six-nucleotide match to both a V gene segment and a J gene segment was required. A rearrangement was called productive if the CDR3 had no stop codons and remained in frame with V and J, and every other rearrangement was called non-productive. Following IMGT convention, CDR3 was defined as the stretch from the second conserved V-encoded cysteine up to the conserved J-encoded phenylalanine. In an earlier analysis of around 540 of the donors, sequences lacking an unambiguous match to a single V gene segment were excluded. In an earlier analysis of a few hundred of the donors, V segments were called functional above 56.7% productive rearrangements and were called segregating when the between-donor standard deviation exceeded 5%. A statistical classification framework was built to diagnose cytomegalovirus status from the catalog of TCR beta chain sequences. V and J gene assignment, in a later analysis, came from comparing TCR nucleotide sequences with IMGT/GENE-DB human TR gene sequences. Using the TCRdist pipeline, a later analysis assigned CDR3 sequences along with most-parsimonious VDJ recombination scenarios. A later analysis defined each TCR beta chain by its CDR3 amino acid sequence plus V-gene family, and excluded reads lacking a unique V-gene family. As a way to deal with suspected cross-contamination and a sequencing artifact, a later analysis dropped 450 to 700 nucleotide sequences that were highly shared and had low generation probability. A later analysis calculated a clonal expansion index for each public chain from normalized within-repertoire ranks of inferred template counts. In a later analysis, generation probabilities were computed with a VDJ recombination model fitted to out-of-frame rearrangements, and the resulting probabilities were checked against IGoR. A later analysis scored TCR-TCR, TCR-HLA and TCR-CMV co-occurrence with hypergeometric tests, applying a repertoire-size bias correction to TCR pairs. False discovery rates were estimated in a later analysis by permuting HLA or CMV assignments 20 times. In a later analysis, co-occurring TCRs were grouped with DBSCAN, and TCRdist sequence similarity was added when clustering was performed within HLA-allele-positive subsets. Repertoires with fewer than 30,000 or more than 120,000 public chains, plus five repertoires with anomalous nucleotide sharing, were excluded from co-occurrence clustering. Held by TCRdb, this immuneACCESS table contains in-frame sequences only and omits some clones. Under half of the omission traces to an unresolved V gene where checked; the cause of the rest is unknown. V and J calls plus clone size are reproduced from that table; the DNA served to infer D and trimming. Across this sample there are 200,000 to 250,000 clones, with about 88% seen only once. The top ten clones comprise 0.24% of the sample.

Sequenced material: PBMCs. The chain joins TRBV6-6 to TRBJ2-2; the D gene is not confidently resolved. This clonotype was sampled from a girl aged 2 to 9 in good health and CMV-seronegative. The nucleotide sequence reads as follows: TGTGCCAGCAGTACACACAATACCGACACCGGGGAGCTGTTTTTT. This sequence encodes CASSTHNTDTGELFF.